A selection of T cell receptor beta chains follows, all from one sample in a study of T cells after yellow fever vaccination. TCRdb called the 5' RACE reads again in MiXCR, with one record for every CDR3 protein. Among about 96,000 distinct CDR3 sequences listed, 7.5% to 10% were seen once. The sequenced sample was CD8+ T cells not binding an NS4B(214-222) dextramer, sorted from PBMCs, obtained more than 13 days after the first yellow fever vaccination. The receptors originated from a man younger than 35 who received the YFV17D yellow fever vaccine. Each CDR3 is given with its conserved first and last residue. D genes are given only for firm matches. Some rows have no size entry. The others give once, few or many, or a class for an expanded clone.

cdr3_length clone_size j_call v_call d_call cdr3_nt cdr3_aa
17 - TRBJ2-1 TRBV28 TRBD2 TGTGCCAGCAGTGAGCGGACTAGCGGGGGCCGCTACAATGAGCAGTTCTTC CASSERTSGGRYNEQFF
14 - TRBJ2-1 TRBV12-3/TRBV12-4 - TGTGCCAGCAGTGAACTAGGCTCCCACAATGAGCAGTTCTTC CASSELGSHNEQFF
13 - TRBJ1-2 TRBV27 - TGTGCCAGTCGCGCAAGGGTGGACTATGGCTACACCTTC CASRARVDYGYTF
15 few TRBJ2-3 TRBV7-9 - TGTGCCAGCAGCTTAGGGCACCTCGGGGCAGATACGCAGTATTTT CASSLGHLGADTQYF
13 - TRBJ1-1 TRBV11-3 - TGTGCCAGCAGGTTAAAGGGGTACGCTGAAGCTTTCTTT CASRLKGYAEAFF
18 few TRBJ2-5 TRBV4-1 - TGCGCCAGCAGCCATCCGGGGAGACTAGTTGATCTTGGGGAGACCCAGTACTTC CASSHPGRLVDLGETQYF
12 - TRBJ2-1 TRBV12-3/TRBV12-4 - TGTGCCAGCAGTGGACTCCTCCGAGAGCAGTTCTTC CASSGLLREQFF
16 - TRBJ2-2 TRBV9 TRBD2 TGTGCCAGCAGCGGGTTCGGGGGGGCCTTAGCCGGGGAGCTGTTTTTT CASSGFGGALAGELFF
12 few TRBJ2-1 TRBV29-1 - TGCAGCGTTGTGGTTCTAACCGCTGAGCAGTTCTTC CSVVVLTAEQFF
11 many TRBJ1-2 TRBV5-5 - TGTGCCAGCAGCTCCAACTATGGCTACACCTTC CASSSNYGYTF
12 - TRBJ1-1 TRBV10-3 - TGTGCCATCAGTTCACAGGGCCCTGAAGCTTTCTTT CAISSQGPEAFF
14 many TRBJ2-2 TRBV20-1 - TGCAGTGCCGCCGGGACAACTAACACCGGGGAGCTGTTTTTT CSAAGTTNTGELFF
14 - TRBJ1-5 TRBV15 - TGTGCCACCACCTCCCACAGAGGGGGTCAGCCCCAGCATTTT CATTSHRGGQPQHF
16 few TRBJ2-1 TRBV25-1 - TGTGCCAGCAGTGAATACCTAGGACTACAGGGGCGGGAGCAGTTCTTC CASSEYLGLQGREQFF
14 many TRBJ1-5 TRBV6-5 - TGTGCCAGCAGTTACTCGAACACCAATCAGCCCCAGCATTTT CASSYSNTNQPQHF
15 - TRBJ2-5 TRBV4-1 - TGCGCCAGCAGCCAAGATCGGGGTCTCCAAGAGACCCAGTACTTC CASSQDRGLQETQYF
14 - TRBJ1-2 TRBV5-1 - TGCGCCAGCAGCTTGGCGGGGGCCGATTATGGCTACACCTTC CASSLAGADYGYTF
15 - TRBJ2-7 TRBV5-1 - TGCGCCAGCAGCTGGACGCCGGCGGCGACCTACGAGCAGTACTTC CASSWTPAATYEQYF
14 - TRBJ1-1 TRBV7-9 - TGTGCCAGCAGAAAAAGCATGCAGAACACTGAAGCTTTCTTT CASRKSMQNTEAFF
16 few TRBJ1-4 TRBV6-2/TRBV6-3 - TGTGCCAGCAGTCACTGGGACGTCCCAACTAATGAAAAACTGTTTTTT CASSHWDVPTNEKLFF
15 - TRBJ1-3 TRBV4-3 TRBD1 TGCGCCAGCAGCCGCGGACAGGGTACTGGAAACACCATATATTTT CASSRGQGTGNTIYF
13 - TRBJ1-5 TRBV6-2/TRBV6-3 - TGTGCCAGCAGTTCCCAGGGTTCTCAGCCCCAGCATTTT CASSSQGSQPQHF
15 many TRBJ2-1 TRBV6-1 TRBD2 TGTGCCAGCAACCCTAGCGGGGGCTCCTACAATGAGCAGTTCTTC CASNPSGGSYNEQFF
15 few TRBJ2-1 TRBV6-5 - TGTGCCAGCAGTTACTCGCGGGTTCTTTACAATGAGCAGTTCTTC CASSYSRVLYNEQFF
15 few TRBJ1-5 TRBV27 - TGTGCCAGCAGCAGGACAGAGGGTAGCAATCAGCCCCAGCATTTT CASSRTEGSNQPQHF
18 - TRBJ2-2 TRBV6-5 TRBD2 TGTGCCAGCAGTTCCGGACTAGCGGGGGTGCGAGGCACCGGGGAGCTGTTTTTT CASSSGLAGVRGTGELFF
17 many TRBJ1-2 TRBV9 TRBD1 TGTGCCAGCAGCCTACGGGACAGGACCGATTTGCTCTATGGCTACACCTTC CASSLRDRTDLLYGYTF
14 many TRBJ1-2 TRBV29-1 TRBD1 TGCAGCGTTCGGACCCGGGACAGCCCCTATGGCTACACCTTC CSVRTRDSPYGYTF
14 few TRBJ2-3 TRBV15 TRBD1 TGTGCCACCAGCTCGGACAGGGCCACAGATACGCAGTATTTT CATSSDRATDTQYF
13 - TRBJ2-6 TRBV5-4 - TGTGCCAGCACCGACTCTGGGGCCAACGTCCTGACTTTC CASTDSGANVLTF
13 - TRBJ1-2 TRBV5-1 TRBD1 TGCGCCAGCAGGGCTGACAGGGGGCCTGGCTACACCTTC CASRADRGPGYTF
14 few TRBJ2-7 TRBV9 - TGTGCCAGCAGCGTAGGTGGACTAACCTACGAGCAGTACTTC CASSVGGLTYEQYF
16 many TRBJ2-3 TRBV15 - TGTGCCACCAGCAGAGATGAAGGGAGAGTCACAGATACGCAGTATTTT CATSRDEGRVTDTQYF
14 - TRBJ2-7 TRBV13 - TGTGCCAGCAGCTCCTCCCAGAGGTCCTACGAGCAGTACTTC CASSSSQRSYEQYF
14 few TRBJ2-1 TRBV29-1 TRBD2 TGCAGCGTTGAGGGGAGCGGGGGCTACAATGAGCAGTTCTTC CSVEGSGGYNEQFF
15 few TRBJ1-2 TRBV4-1 - TGCGCCAGCAGCCAAGAGGCGTCTACCTTCTATGGCTACACCTTC CASSQEASTFYGYTF
12 many TRBJ2-1 TRBV29-1 - TGCAGCCGTTTAGGATATGGCAATGAGCAGTTCTTC CSRLGYGNEQFF
13 few TRBJ1-1 TRBV7-9 - TGTGCCAGCAGCGTCCGACCGAACACTGAAGCTTTCTTT CASSVRPNTEAFF
15 - TRBJ2-7 TRBV9 TRBD1 TGTGCCAGCAGCGCATCCGGGACAGGGAATAGAGAGCAGTACTTC CASSASGTGNREQYF
14 many TRBJ2-1 TRBV29-1 - TGCAGCGTTGAGTTGGGGGGGGGCCGTAATGAGCAGTTCTTC CSVELGGGRNEQFF
13 few TRBJ2-5 TRBV20-1 - TGCAGTGCTAGAGGTAGCGGCCAAGAGACCCAGTACTTC CSARGSGQETQYF
15 few TRBJ2-2 TRBV12-3/TRBV12-4 TRBD1 TGTGCCAGCAGTTTAGTTTACAGGGGGATCGGGGAGCTGTTTTTT CASSLVYRGIGELFF
15 many TRBJ2-1 TRBV27 - TGTGCCAGCAGTTTATCTACAGGGTCCAACAATGAGCAGTTCTTC CASSLSTGSNNEQFF
14 few TRBJ2-7 TRBV19 - TGTGCCAGTAGTTCAGCCGGGATCTCCTACGAGCAGTACTTC CASSSAGISYEQYF
14 many TRBJ2-2 TRBV29-1 TRBD1 TGCAGCGTCTTGGGGACAGCGAACACCGGGGAGCTGTTTTTT CSVLGTANTGELFF
14 few TRBJ2-3 TRBV5-1 TRBD2 TGCGCCAGCAGCAGAGCGGGGAGGCCAGATACGCAGTATTTT CASSRAGRPDTQYF
16 few TRBJ2-7 TRBV7-9 - TGTGCCAGCAGCCTCCCCCCAGGTTTAGGTCAATACGAGCAGTACTTC CASSLPPGLGQYEQYF
12 once TRBJ2-7 TRBV20-1 - TGCAGTGCTAGAAGAACATGGAACGAGCAGTACTTC CSARRTWNEQYF
13 - TRBJ2-6 TRBV12-3/TRBV12-4 - TGTGCCAGAACGGGTTCCGGGGCCAACGTCCTGACTTTC CARTGSGANVLTF
14 few TRBJ2-1 TRBV12-3/TRBV12-4 TRBD2 TGTGCCAGCAGTGGGGGCGGGGGGACTACTGAGCAGTTCTTC CASSGGGGTTEQFF
14 many TRBJ1-1 TRBV29-1 - TGCAGCGTTGAAGGTTGGGACCTGAACACTGAAGCTTTCTTT CSVEGWDLNTEAFF
15 few TRBJ2-3 TRBV20-1 TRBD2 TGCAGTGCCGGACTGACTAGCGGGGTGTTAGATACGCAGTATTTT CSAGLTSGVLDTQYF
17 few TRBJ1-6 TRBV20-1 - TGCAGTGCTAGAGAGAGCGCACGGGGCCCGTATAATTCACCCCTCCACTTT CSARESARGPYNSPLHF
17 few TRBJ2-7 TRBV10-2 - TGCGCCAGCAGTGAGTCCCGCCGAGGGGGGATCAACTACGAGCAGTACTTC CASSESRRGGINYEQYF
14 many TRBJ2-3 TRBV12-3/TRBV12-4 - TGTGCCAGCAGTTGGGGCAGGAGCACAGATACGCAGTATTTT CASSWGRSTDTQYF